These T cell receptor beta chains were read from a single sample in a study of blood T cells in healthy people across ages. TCRdb re-called the 5' RACE reads through MiXCR, storing one row per CDR3 protein. This sample yields 1.4 million to 1.5 million distinct CDR3 sequences, of which about 40% are seen a single time; roughly 7.7% belongs to the top ten. Sequencing input: blood. The receptors shown here come from a woman aged 18-35 years in good health. CDR3s include the opening cysteine and the closing phenylalanine or tryptophan. The order of the fields is V gene, D gene, J gene, clone size, CDR3 DNA, CDR3 protein. D genes are given only for firm matches. Not all rows give a size; the values are once, few, many and, for expanded clones, a class.

TRBV7-3	.	TRBJ2-1	.	TGTGCCAGCAGCGAGACGCTTTACAATGAGCAGTTCTTC	CASSETLYNEQFF
TRBV7-9	.	TRBJ1-4	few	TGTGCCAGCTCGGAGAGGGCTACAACTAATGAAAAACTGTTTTTT	CASSERATTNEKLFF
TRBV7-6	.	TRBJ2-3	.	TGTGCCAGCAGCCCGGTCGAGGCCCAGAGTGCAGATACGCAGTATTTT	CASSPVEAQSADTQYF
TRBV13	TRBD1	TRBJ2-4	.	TGTGCCAGCAGCTCCAACGCCAGGGGGCGGGAAAACATTCAGTACTTC	CASSSNARGRENIQYF
TRBV6-1	.	TRBJ2-7	.	TGTGCCAGCAGGGGACGGCTAAGGGCTCCCTACGAGCAGTACTTC	CASRGRLRAPYEQYF
TRBV21-1	.	TRBJ1-2	.	TGTGCCAGCCTACAACAGTGCGGCTACACCTTC	CASLQQCGYTF
TRBV29-1	.	TRBJ1-5	many	TGCAGCGTTGGCGGGCCCAATCAGCCCCAGCATTTT	CSVGGPNQPQHF
TRBV7-8	TRBD1	TRBJ1-2	.	TGTGCCAGCAGCCCCGCGGGGACAGGGGACTATGGCTACACCTTC	CASSPAGTGDYGYTF
TRBV29-1	TRBD1	TRBJ2-4	few	TGCAGCGTTGAAGAGAGGGGACAGGGGTGGGCCAAAAACATTCAGTACTTC	CSVEERGQGWAKNIQYF
TRBV20-1	TRBD2	TRBJ2-1	few	TGCAGTGCTAGACCAGCACTAGCGGGAGCTGACAATGAGCAGTTCTTC	CSARPALAGADNEQFF
TRBV20-1	.	TRBJ2-1	few	TGCAGTGCTAAACGGGACTCAAGCTCCTACAATGAGCAGTTCTTC	CSAKRDSSSYNEQFF